The entry below gives a single TCR beta chain sequence along with its context. RNA extraction and reverse transcription yielded cDNA as sequencing template. Produced via immunoSEQ multiplex PCR; TCRdb's table is partial and in-frame only. The sample shows 150,000 to 200,000 clones, around 63% of them seen only once. The data stem from a study of CD8+ T cells in alopecia areata. The CDR3 runs 16 residues. Per germline, CDR1 LGHNA and CDR2 YSLEER. V was clipped by 0 bases and J by 2 bases, with 8 bases between them. Material: CD4+ T cells sorted from blood, obtained at week 0. This receptor was identified in a human donor with alopecia areata. The chain employs TRBV4-3 and TRBJ2-6, with D possibly matching TRBD1 (5 bases). Here the CDR3 DNA reads TGCGCCAGCAGCCAAGATCCAGGGACTGGGGCCAACGTCCTGACTTTC. Its translation is CASSQDPGTGANVLTF.